Below, 5 T cell receptor beta chains from the same sample are listed, as sequenced in a study of blood T cell repertoires in COVID-19. Sequenced by immunoSEQ multiplex PCR; TCRdb stores in-frame clones only, minus some. The sample shows 100,000 or so clones, approximately 84% of them seen only once. The sequenced sample consisted of peripheral blood. The receptor source for this set is a man in his forties with active or convalescent COVID-19.

This chain connects TRBV7-2 to TRBJ2-7; 7 bases align to TRBD1. This CDR3 is built from 15 residues. The germline V gene encodes CDR1 SGHTA and CDR2 FQGNSA. J gave up 0 bases and V 6 bases, and 8 bases lay outside the gene matches. CDR3 bases: TGTGCCAGCAGACCAGCAGGGGGTACCTCCTACGAGCAGTACTTC. Its protein is CASRPAGGTSYEQYF.

This chain joins TRBV10-3 and TRBJ2-7, with TRBD1 matching 10 bases. V lost 10 bases and J lost 3; bases outside the gene matches: 6. The CDR3 is made up of 13 amino acids. Germline CDR1 and CDR2: ENHRY and SYGVKD. This chain's CDR3 is CATTGQGIYEQYF. CDR3 DNA: TGTGCCACCACGGGACAGGGGATCTACGAGCAGTACTTC.

This chain uses TRBV27 with TRBJ2-7; D remains ambiguous. Trimming removed 2 bases at V and 2 bases at J, with 10 bases between. The CDR3 spans 14 residues. Per the germline V gene, CDR1 is MNHEY and CDR2 is SMNVEV (reference sequence). The CDR3 sequence is CASSLKPNTYEQYF. The CDR3 DNA reads TGTGCCAGCAGTTTAAAACCGAACACCTACGAGCAGTACTTC.

V is TRBV7-9 and J is TRBJ2-7; D is uncertain. Trimming shortened V by 1 base and J by 5 bases, and 12 bases separated the two germline ends. Germline lookup yields CDR1 SEHNR and CDR2 FQNEAQ (reference sequence). The CDR3 has 14 amino acids. The CDR3 DNA sequence: TGTGCCAGCAGCTTAGGCAGGTGGCGCGACGAGCAGTACTTC. Translated: CASSLGRWRDEQYF. Complete variable domain (other parts from reference TRBV7-9 and TRBJ2-7): DTGVSQNPRHKITKRGQNVTFRCDPISEHNRLYWYRQTLGQGPEFLTYFQNEAQLEKSRLLSDRFSAERPKGSFSTLEIQRTEQGDSAMYLCASSLGRWRDEQYFGPGTRLTVT.

The J gene is TRBJ2-2, the V gene TRBV9; D is perhaps TRBD1 (6 bases). Germline loops: CDR1 SGDLS, CDR2 YYNGEE. The CDR3 runs to 15 residues. V lost 2 bases to trimming and J lost 5 bases, with 13 bases between them. CDR3 amino acids: CASSVTGQFTGELFF. In nucleotides, the CDR3 is TGTGCCAGCAGCGTCACAGGACAGTTTACCGGGGAGCTGTTTTTT.